Following are 4 T cell receptor beta chains from one sample sequenced in a study of blood T cells in healthy people across ages. PCR was performed a second time for about 7 to 12 cycles using a sample-barcoded 5' primer and a J-beta primer mix. TCRdb used MiXCR to reprocess the 5' RACE reads, holding one entry per CDR3 protein. The sample shows 1.2 million to 1.5 million distinct CDR3 sequences, approximately 42% of them seen only once. Input material: blood. Receptors originate from a woman aged 18-29 years in good health.

V usage is TRBV14 and J usage is TRBJ1-2, with unresolved D. The CDR3 sequence is 15 residues long. The V end lost 0 bases, the J end lost 3 bases, and 11 bases lay between the germline ends. CDR1 SGHDN and CDR2 FVKESK come from the germline V gene. CDR3 region: CASSQDPRRHYGYTF. The CDR3 DNA reads as TGTGCCAGCAGCCAAGATCCACGACGGCACTATGGCTACACCTTC.

This clonotype turned up a few times. V is TRBV27 and J is TRBJ2-3, with a tentative D call TRBD1 (5 bases). The CDR3 covers 15 residues. CDR1 MNHEY and CDR2 SMNVEV come from the germline V gene (reference sequence). V lost 5 bases, J lost 0 bases, and 12 bases lay in between. The CDR3 reads CASSPRQTSTDTQYF. The CDR3 nucleotides are TGTGCCAGCAGTCCGCGACAGACTAGCACAGATACGCAGTATTTT.

The chain is built from TRBV20-1 and TRBJ1-4; TRBD1 matches at 7 bases. CDR1 and CDR2 (germline): DFQATT, SNEGSKA (reference sequence). This CDR3 has 13 residues. CDR3 loop: CSFTQGESEKLFF. The DNA of the CDR3 is TGCAGCTTCACCCAGGGGGAGAGTGAAAAACTGTTTTTT.

This clonotype showed up just a few times. V gene TRBV6-5 combines with J gene TRBJ2-3; TRBD1 or TRBD2 may be the D gene (6 bases each). In germline, CDR1 is MNHEY, CDR2 SVGAGI. Deletions cut 6 bases from V and 4 bases from J, with 11 bases between. The CDR3 is 13 amino acids. This CDR3 is CASRRDISDTQYF. The CDR3 DNA sequence: TGTGCCAGCAGGCGGGACATTTCAGATACGCAGTATTTT.